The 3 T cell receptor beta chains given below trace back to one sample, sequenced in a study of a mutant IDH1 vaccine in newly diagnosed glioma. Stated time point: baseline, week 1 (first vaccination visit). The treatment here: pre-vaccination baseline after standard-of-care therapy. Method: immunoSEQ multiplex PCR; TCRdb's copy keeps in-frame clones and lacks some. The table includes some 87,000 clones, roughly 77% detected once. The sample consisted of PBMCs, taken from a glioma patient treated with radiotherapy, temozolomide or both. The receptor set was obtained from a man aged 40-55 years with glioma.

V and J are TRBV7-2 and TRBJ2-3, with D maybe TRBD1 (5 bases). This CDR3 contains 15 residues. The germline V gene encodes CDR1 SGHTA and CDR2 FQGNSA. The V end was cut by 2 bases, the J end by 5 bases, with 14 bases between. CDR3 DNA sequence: TGTGCCAGCAGCTTAACGTTTAACACAGGAGATACGCAGTATTTT. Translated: CASSLTFNTGDTQYF.

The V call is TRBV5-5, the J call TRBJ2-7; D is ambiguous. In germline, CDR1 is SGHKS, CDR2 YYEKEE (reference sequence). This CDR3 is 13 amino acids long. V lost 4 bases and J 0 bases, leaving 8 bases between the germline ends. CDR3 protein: CASSPAGSYEQYF. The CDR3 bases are TGTGCCAGCAGCCCGGCAGGCTCCTACGAGCAGTACTTC.

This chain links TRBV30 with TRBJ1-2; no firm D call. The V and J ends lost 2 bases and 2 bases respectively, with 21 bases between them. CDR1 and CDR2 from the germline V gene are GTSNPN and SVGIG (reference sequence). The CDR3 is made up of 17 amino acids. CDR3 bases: TGTGCCTGGAGTCAAGGCTCGGACTCACAGCCCAACTATGGCTACACCTTC. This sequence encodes CAWSQGSDSQPNYGYTF.